These T cell receptor beta chains were read from a single sample in a study of T cell responses to AZD1222 COVID-19 vaccine. Assay used: immunoSEQ multiplex PCR; TCRdb lists only in-frame clones, some missing. The sample has 130,000 to 150,000 clones, around 93% seen once. The sample consisted of peripheral blood, taken on day 0 of AZD1222 vaccination. All receptors come from an adult in good health. Both conserved end residues are trimmed from each CDR3. The order of the fields is J gene, V gene, CDR3 protein.

TRBJ2-5,TRBV6-1,ASSLSGGGETQY
TRBJ1-2,TRBV10-2,ASRDPAGYGYT
TRBJ2-7,TRBV6-5,ASSTSGSAYEQY
TRBJ2-2,TRBV6-5,ASSYFRLAGTGELF
TRBJ1-3,TRBV3-1/TRBV3-2,ASSHSGTFSGNTIY
TRBJ1-5,TRBV30,AWGPGGASNQPQH
TRBJ2-7,TRBV7-2,ASSFNSGGAFEQY
TRBJ2-1,TRBV12-5,ASGLGTGEINEQF
TRBJ2-1,TRBV4-1,ASSQGPQGQPRDEQF
TRBJ2-5,TRBV5-4,ASSLDPGGRPETQY
TRBJ2-3,TRBV28,AITRVGQGIDTQY